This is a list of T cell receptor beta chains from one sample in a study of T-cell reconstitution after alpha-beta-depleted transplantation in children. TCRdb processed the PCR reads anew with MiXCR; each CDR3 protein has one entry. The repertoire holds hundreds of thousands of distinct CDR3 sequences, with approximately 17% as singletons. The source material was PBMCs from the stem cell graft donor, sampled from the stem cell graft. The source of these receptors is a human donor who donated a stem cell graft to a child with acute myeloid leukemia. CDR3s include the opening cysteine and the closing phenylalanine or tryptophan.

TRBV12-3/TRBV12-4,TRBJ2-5,CASRPPAQETQYF
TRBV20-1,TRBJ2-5,CSAPPGGWYQETQYF
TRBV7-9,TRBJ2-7,CASSPLRTSGDSYEQYF
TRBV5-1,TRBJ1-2,CASSLGQTYGYTF
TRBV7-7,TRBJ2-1,CASSLDRGEFF
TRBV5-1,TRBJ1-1,CASSLGDSLLNTEAFF
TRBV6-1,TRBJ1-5,CASSSRAEEQPQHF
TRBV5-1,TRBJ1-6,CASSDRDTLRRDSPLHF
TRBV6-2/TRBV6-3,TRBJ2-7,CASSPPGADEQYF
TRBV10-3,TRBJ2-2,CAITSPRGNGELFF
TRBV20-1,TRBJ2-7,CSAGGRDRTYEQYF
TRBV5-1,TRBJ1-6,CASTPGQGLNSPLHF
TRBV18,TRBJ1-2,CASSPPVVDYGYTF
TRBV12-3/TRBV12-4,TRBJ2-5,CASSNRGGETQYF
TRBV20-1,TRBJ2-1,CSARAGTLGSYNEQFF
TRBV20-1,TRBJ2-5,CSARASGRETQYF
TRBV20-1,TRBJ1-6,CSANGTPNSPLHF
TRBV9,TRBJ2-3,CASSVEATGGVTDTQYF
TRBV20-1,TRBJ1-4,CSASRSADTGLFF
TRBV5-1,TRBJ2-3,CASGFGLYTDTQYF
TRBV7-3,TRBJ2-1,CASSSRSSGGPYNEQFF
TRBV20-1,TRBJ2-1,CSARTPGRTYNEQFF
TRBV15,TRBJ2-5,CATSRDRNRRYF
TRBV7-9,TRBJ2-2,CASSLVLDGELFF
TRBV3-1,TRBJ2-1,CASSQHAGGQFF
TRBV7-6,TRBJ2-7,CASSLAPASNPYEQYF
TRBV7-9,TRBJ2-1,CASSPRGTKVDEQFF
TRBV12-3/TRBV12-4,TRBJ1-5,CASSLGGQFNQPQHF
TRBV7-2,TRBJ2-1,CASSSYYNEQFF
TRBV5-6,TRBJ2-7,CASSPGQRAYEQYF
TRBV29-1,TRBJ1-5,CSVAMEGTGNQPQHF
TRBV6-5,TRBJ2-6,CASRSDRVGSGANVLTF
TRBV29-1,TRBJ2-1,CRDLGGAGNEQFF
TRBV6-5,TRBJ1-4,CASSYKALIGSTNEKLFF
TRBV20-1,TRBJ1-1,CSANRGVDTEAFF
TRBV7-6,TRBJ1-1,CASSPGGEMNTEAFF
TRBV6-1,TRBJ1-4,CASSTGQGARLNEKLFF
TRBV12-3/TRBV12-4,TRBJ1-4,CASSLIGNEKLFF
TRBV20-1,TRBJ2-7,CSARVRDRGYEQYF
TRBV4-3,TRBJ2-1,CASSQDWNGLDSYNEQFF
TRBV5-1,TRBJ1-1,CASSFRFREDTEAFF
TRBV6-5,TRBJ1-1,CASSSNLLVVLTEAFF
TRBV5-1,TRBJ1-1,CASSFGTVNTEAFF